This T cell receptor (beta chain) was captured in a study of cytomegalovirus exposure and HLA in healthy donors. About the research overall: Inside one of the first data releases sat some 85 million unique TCRs taken from HLA-typed donors.

The donors comprised healthy bone marrow donors. General study points: 150 to 200 TCR beta chains were listed as cytomegalovirus-associated.

The count of this clone is one. Its antigen remains unidentified. Primers included in the PCR were 60 Vbeta and 13 Jbeta primers. Clones were read by immunoSEQ multiplex PCR, and TCRdb kept only the in-frame ones, dropping some. The table records over 100,000 clones, over 65% of them present only once. The V and J ends lost 4 bases and 13 bases, in that order; junction bases with no gene match: 17. The CDR3 spans 14 residues. The V gene's germline CDR1 is SGHDT and CDR2 YYEEEE. What was sequenced was PBMCs. The origin of this receptor is a female donor in good health and CMV-seronegative. The chain joins TRBV5-6 to TRBJ2-7; 7 nucleotides agree with TRBD2. The CDR3 spells CASSLRSGASYRYF. CDR3 bases: TGTGCCAGCAGCCTCCGAAGCGGGGCATCTTACCGCTACTTC.